The 16 T cell receptor beta chains below all came from one sample that was sequenced in a study of control samples from healthy donors and cancer patients. Sequenced by immunoSEQ multiplex PCR; TCRdb stores in-frame clones only, minus some. Here the sample spans 110,000 to 150,000 clones, 88% being singletons. The source material was blood. These receptors came from a woman aged 25 to 39 in good health.

As DNA, the CDR3 is TGTGCCAGCAACAGAGGGGAAAGCTCCTACAATGAGCAGTTCTTC. Translated, it gives CASNRGESSYNEQFF. The V call is TRBV6-4, the J call TRBJ2-1, with D tentatively TRBD1 or TRBD2 (5 bases each). Germline lookup yields CDR1 MRHNA and CDR2 SNTAGT. The CDR3 has 15 amino acids. Trimming took off 7 bases at V and 0 bases at J, with 13 bases between the two ends.

For this clone: The same CDR3 also results from other DNA sequences found in this sample. The V gene is TRBV5-1, the J gene TRBJ2-3; D may be TRBD1 (5 bases). The V gene lost 1 base and the J gene lost 2 bases, with 14 bases spanning the gap. From germline, CDR1 is SGHRS and CDR2 YFSETQ. This CDR3 is 16 amino acids long. The CDR3 coding sequence is TGCGCCAGCAGCTTGAACGGAAGACAGAACACAGATACGCAGTATTTT. It specifies CASSLNGRQNTDTQYF.

This chain connects TRBV7-9 to TRBJ2-5; 7 bases are a match to TRBD1. With 5 bases clipped from V and 4 bases from J, the junction kept 4 bases outside the gene matches. Germline assignment: CDR1 SEHNR and CDR2 FQNEAQ (reference sequence). The CDR3 runs 13 residues. CDR3 nucleotide sequence: TGTGCCAGCAGCCCGACAGGGATAGAGACCCAGTACTTC. This gives the protein CASSPTGIETQYF.

J is TRBJ1-3 and V is TRBV11-3; D gene unclear. The CDR3 length is 13 residues. The V gene's germline CDR1 is SGHNT and CDR2 YENEEA. V was shortened by 5 bases and J by 3 bases, with 8 bases between the two germline ends. This CDR3 is CASSRGGGNTIYF. The DNA of the CDR3 is TGTGCCAGCAGCCGGGGTGGTGGAAACACCATATATTTT.

This chain uses TRBV30 with TRBJ1-4; D might be TRBD1 (5 bases). The CDR3 loop spans 16 amino acids. Germline lookup yields CDR1 GTSNPN and CDR2 SVGIG (reference sequence). The V end lost 7 bases, the J end lost 3 bases, and 21 bases lay between the germline ends. Written as DNA, the CDR3 is TGTGCCTTGGAGAGGCGGGGCCCGGCGGCTAATGAAAAACTGTTTTTT. Translating it yields CALERRGPAANEKLFF.

The CDR3 is CASSRTQNYEQYF. The CDR3 DNA is TGTGCCAGCTCCCGTACTCAGAACTACGAGCAGTACTTC. This chain links TRBV18 with TRBJ2-7, with D hard to call. V was clipped by 6 bases and J by 3 bases, with 12 bases between them. The CDR3 covers 13 residues. The V gene's germline CDR1 is KGHSH and CDR2 LQKENI.

The rearrangement joins TRBV4-1 to TRBJ2-3; 8 bases are shared with TRBD1. V gave up 4 bases and J gave up 2 bases; unmatched junction bases: 5. Germline lookup yields CDR1 MGHRA and CDR2 YSYEKL. This CDR3 spans 15 amino acids. The CDR3 spells CASSRGQGNTDTQYF. The CDR3 DNA reads as TGCGCCAGCAGCCGAGGACAGGGTAACACAGATACGCAGTATTTT.

The V and J genes are TRBV5-4 and TRBJ2-2, with D perhaps TRBD2 (6 bases). The germline V gene encodes CDR1 SGHNT and CDR2 YYREEE (reference sequence). V dropped 1 base and J dropped 5 bases, with 9 bases sitting between them. CDR3 length equals 14 residues. CDR3 coding DNA: TGTGCCAGCAGCTTGTCAAGCGGGACCGGGGAGCTGTTTTTT. Translating gives CASSLSSGTGELFF.

This rearrangement joins TRBV3-1 (or the pseudogene TRBV3-2) to TRBJ2-5, with D unresolved. The ends were cut back, 4 bases at V and 7 bases at J, with 10 bases in the middle. This CDR3 region has 12 residues. Germline V gene lookup returns CDR1 LGHDT and CDR2 YNNKEL (reference sequence). The CDR3 DNA reads as TGTGCCAGCAGCCGACGCGGTTTGACCCAGTACTTC. Protein: CASSRRGLTQYF.

The chain has TRBV5-5 and TRBJ1-1; D possibly corresponds to TRBD1 (5 bases). Germline-derived CDR1 and CDR2 are SGHKS and YYEKEE (reference sequence). Trimming removed 4 bases from V and 8 bases from J, with 18 bases in between. The CDR3 length is 14 residues. For the CDR3, the DNA is TGTGCCAGCAGCAGATCGCAGGGTGTACGGGAAGCTTTCTTT. It translates to CASSRSQGVREAFF. Variable domain in full (rest from reference TRBV5-5 and TRBJ1-1): DAGVTQSPTHLIKTRGQQVTLRCSPISGHKSVSWYQQVLGQGPQFIFQYYEKEERGRGNFPDRFSARQFPNYSSELNVNALLLGDSALYLCASSRSQGVREAFFGQGTRLTVV.

The chain has TRBV30 and TRBJ1-5; D may be TRBD1 (5 bases). V was clipped by 3 bases and J by 1 base, with 10 bases between them. Germline V gives CDR1 GTSNPN, CDR2 SVGIG (reference sequence). The length of the CDR3 is 14 residues. The CDR3 protein is CAWRVGESNQPQHF. In DNA, the CDR3 is TGTGCCTGGAGGGTAGGGGAGAGCAATCAGCCCCAGCATTTT.

The CDR3 coding sequence is TGTGCCAGCAGCTTGTCCGGGACTAGCGGGAGTCGACAGCAGTTCTTC. Translation gives CASSLSGTSGSRQQFF. This sequence joins TRBV5-5 and TRBJ2-1; 14 bases align to TRBD2. Germline CDR1 reads SGHKS; CDR2 reads YYEKEE (reference sequence). Trimming cost V 1 base and J 11 bases; bases outside gene matches: 8. The length of the CDR3 is 16 residues.

The chain is built from TRBV5-1 and TRBJ2-7, with 8 bases aligning to TRBD1. The V and J ends lost 2 bases and 6 bases, in that order; junction bases with no gene match: 7. Germline V gene lookup returns CDR1 SGHRS and CDR2 YFSETQ. The CDR3 is 14 residues long. The CDR3 here is CASSLNRGMGEQYF. In nucleotides, the CDR3 is TGCGCCAGCAGCTTAAACAGGGGGATGGGCGAGCAGTACTTC.

The gene calls are TRBV30 and TRBJ2-1; D gene unclear. Trimming took 0 bases from V and 4 from J, leaving 10 bases between them. The length of the CDR3 is 14 residues. Germline CDR1 is GTSNPN and CDR2 is SVGIG (reference sequence). Written as DNA, the CDR3 is TGTGCCTGGAGTGTAAGGTCTAATTACAATGAGCAGTTCTTC. Translation: CAWSVRSNYNEQFF.

The V and J genes are TRBV7-2 and TRBJ1-4; the D gene is possibly TRBD1 (6 bases). Germline assignment: CDR1 SGHTA and CDR2 FQGNSA. The CDR3 has 16 amino acids. Trimming left V 0 bases short and J 7 bases short, with 15 bases between. CDR3 nucleotides: TGTGCCAGCAGCTTAGCGGGGGGGGCAGGAACTGAAAAACTGTTTTTT. It is translated as CASSLAGGAGTEKLFF.

This clone has just a few counts. The chain uses TRBV18 and TRBJ2-1, with TRBD2 identical over 9 bases. Per the germline V gene, CDR1 is KGHSH and CDR2 is LQKENI. The CDR3 runs to 17 residues. J lost 5 bases, V lost 4 bases, and 12 bases had no gene match. The CDR3 nucleotides are TGTGCCAGCTCACTTAGCGGGAGTCCCATCAACAACAATGAGCAGTTCTTC. Protein: CASSLSGSPINNNEQFF.